These 15 T cell receptor beta chains were sequenced from one sample in a study of cytomegalovirus exposure and HLA in healthy donors. A multiplex PCR was run with 60 Vbeta primers and 13 Jbeta primers. Sequencing was performed with immunoSEQ multiplex PCR; in TCRdb, only in-frame clones are kept and a portion is missing. The sample lists around 250,000 clones, about 90% occurring once. Material: PBMCs. The receptors here all came from a girl aged 2 to 9 in good health and CMV-seronegative.

The chain is built from TRBV5-1 and TRBJ2-7; unclear D gene. Germline-derived CDR1 and CDR2 are SGHRS and YFSETQ. The CDR3 is made up of 13 amino acids. V lost 4 bases and J lost 3, with 11 bases in between. The CDR3 sequence: CASSPHSGYEQYF. The CDR3, as DNA: TGCGCCAGCAGCCCTCACTCCGGCTACGAGCAGTACTTC. Filled out from reference TRBV5-1 and TRBJ2-7, the complete variable domain reads KAGVTQTPRYLIKTRGQQVTLSCSPISGHRSVSWYQQTPGQGLQFLFEYFSETQRNKGNFPGRFSGRQFSNSRSEMNVSTLELGDSALYLCASSPHSGYEQYFGPGTRLTVT.

This chain uses TRBV19 with TRBJ1-1; perhaps TRBD1 as D (5 bases). Germline CDR1 LNHDA, CDR2 SQIVND (reference sequence). The CDR3 totals 15 residues. Trimming removed 2 bases from V and 1 base from J, with 11 bases in between. Here the CDR3 reads CASSIIGTPNTEAFF. In DNA, the CDR3 is TGTGCCAGTAGTATAATAGGGACTCCGAACACTGAAGCTTTCTTT.

The chain has TRBV30 and TRBJ2-5, with 7 bases aligning to TRBD1. The CDR3 contains 13 residues. Germline-derived CDR1 and CDR2 are GTSNPN and SVGIG (reference sequence). V trimming: 4 bases; J trimming: 4 bases; junction bases outside the gene matches: 6. CDR3 loop: CAWTTGAGETQYF. The CDR3 region has the DNA TGTGCCTGGACAACAGGGGCGGGAGAGACCCAGTACTTC.

The V and J genes are TRBV10-1 and TRBJ1-1; TRBD1 matches at 7 bases. Germline V gene sequence: CDR1 WNHNN, CDR2 SYGVQD (reference sequence). CDR3 length equals 13 residues. With V trimmed by 5 bases and J by 1 base, 1 base remained unmatched. The CDR3 reads CASSHRGNTEAFF. In DNA form, the CDR3 reads TGCGCCAGCAGTCACAGGGGGAACACTGAAGCTTTCTTT.

This clone was seen once. V usage is TRBV5-1 and J usage is TRBJ1-1, with a possible D match to TRBD1 (5 bases). Trimming left V 0 bases short and J 0 bases short, with 9 bases between. The CDR3 runs 15 residues. Germline loops: CDR1 SGHRS, CDR2 YFSETQ. In DNA form, the CDR3 reads TGCGCCAGCAGCTTGGCCGCGGGGGTGAACACTGAAGCTTTCTTT. Translated: CASSLAAGVNTEAFF.

To note about this clone: The same CDR3 can be traced to other DNA sequences in this sample. The chain is built from TRBV5-4 and TRBJ1-3; TRBD1 agrees at 8 bases. Trimming removed 2 bases from V and 4 bases from J; junction bases left unmatched: 2. The germline V gene encodes CDR1 SGHNT and CDR2 YYREEE (reference sequence). This CDR3 has 14 amino acids. This chain's CDR3 is CASSLGTGGNTIYF. Written as DNA, the CDR3 is TGTGCCAGCAGCTTAGGGACAGGCGGAAACACCATATATTTT.

This chain joins TRBV7-8 and TRBJ1-6, with a tentative D call TRBD1 (5 bases). From germline, CDR1 is SGHVS and CDR2 FQNEAQ. This CDR3 region has 14 residues. V was cut by 1 base and J by 8 bases, with 9 bases left in between. The CDR3 DNA follows: TGTGCCAGCAGCTTAGAAGGGGATGATTCACCCCTCCACTTT. Translation gives CASSLEGDDSPLHF.

The V call is TRBV19, the J call TRBJ2-7; 11 bases line up with TRBD1. Germline assignment: CDR1 LNHDA and CDR2 SQIVND (reference sequence). V lost 8 bases to trimming and J lost 7 bases; unmatched junction nucleotides: 7. CDR3 length: 13 residues. The CDR3 DNA reads as TGTGCCAGTTCGGGACAGGGGGTAGGGGAGCAGTACTTC. The encoded protein is CASSGQGVGEQYF.

V usage is TRBV7-9 and J usage is TRBJ1-5, with TRBD1 matching over 10 bases. This CDR3 comprises 16 residues. Losses at the gene ends were 8 bases for V and 4 bases for J; bases not matched to a gene: 11. The V gene's germline CDR1 is SEHNR and CDR2 FQNEAQ (reference sequence). The CDR3 spells CASDRGDRGGNQPQHF. CDR3 bases: TGTGCCAGCGACCGCGGGGACAGGGGTGGTAATCAGCCCCAGCATTTT.

The chain joins TRBV10-3 to TRBJ1-2; 7 bases agree with TRBD1. The junction had 10 bases not matched to a gene; V was cut back by 6 bases and J by 6 bases. Germline assignment: CDR1 ENHRY and CDR2 SYGVKD. This CDR3 is 14 amino acids long. For the CDR3, the DNA is TGTGCCATCAGAGGGACAGCCTTGGGGGATGGCTACACCTTC. Translating gives CAIRGTALGDGYTF.

This clone has only one observation. The chain couples TRBV2 to TRBJ2-7; tentative D call: TRBD1 (6 bases). V gave up 11 bases and J gave up 0 bases, with 14 bases separating them. CDR1 and CDR2 (germline): SNHLY, FYNNEI. CDR3 length equals 13 residues. The CDR3 is CAAGGVLSYEQYF. In DNA form, the CDR3 reads TGTGCCGCTGGGGGCGTCCTCTCCTACGAGCAGTACTTC. Drawing the rest from reference TRBV2 and TRBJ2-7, the complete variable domain is EPEVTQTPSHQVTQMGQEVILRCVPISNHLYFYWYRQILGQKVEFLVSFYNNEISEKSEIFDDQFSVERPDGSNFTLKIRSTKLEDSAMYFCAAGGVLSYEQYFGPGTRLTVT.

This chain joins TRBV4-1 and TRBJ1-1; perhaps TRBD1 as D (6 bases). Trimming stripped 3 bases from V and 1 base from J, with 15 bases between. Germline values: CDR1 MGHRA, CDR2 YSYEKL. The CDR3 runs 16 residues. The CDR3 DNA reads as TGCGCCAGCAGCCACCACCAACCGACAGGGAACACTGAAGCTTTCTTT. Its translation is CASSHHQPTGNTEAFF.

The chain combines TRBV9 with TRBJ1-4, with 8 nucleotides matching TRBD1. The CDR3 contains 15 residues. From germline, CDR1 is SGDLS and CDR2 YYNGEE. J lost 6 bases, V lost 0 bases, and 4 bases had no gene match. The CDR3 loop reads CASSVAGQGYEKLFF. The CDR3 bases are TGTGCCAGCAGCGTAGCTGGACAGGGATATGAAAAACTGTTTTTT.

The chain is built from TRBV25-1 and TRBJ1-3; D might be TRBD1 (5 bases). V lost 3 bases and J lost 3, with 12 bases in between. The CDR3 has 15 residues. CDR1 is MGHDK, CDR2 SYGVNS, per germline. The CDR3 loop reads CASSESTAFGNTIYF. The DNA of the CDR3 is TGTGCCAGCAGTGAGTCGACAGCATTTGGAAACACCATATATTTT. The complete variable domain, with remaining parts taken from reference TRBV25-1 and TRBJ1-3, reads EADIYQTPRYLVIGTGKKITLECSQTMGHDKMYWYQQDPGMELHLIHYSYGVNSTEKGDLSSESTVSRIRTEHFPLTLESARPSHTSQYLCASSESTAFGNTIYFGEGSWLTVV.

V usage is TRBV4-1 and J usage is TRBJ2-7; 7 bases match TRBD2. The CDR3 consists of 14 residues. CDR1 MGHRA and CDR2 YSYEKL come from the germline V gene. V was pared by 3 bases and J by 2 bases, with 4 bases of the junction left unmatched. The CDR3 here is CASSQRESAYEQYF. In DNA form, the CDR3 reads TGCGCCAGCAGCCAGCGGGAGTCGGCCTACGAGCAGTACTTC.